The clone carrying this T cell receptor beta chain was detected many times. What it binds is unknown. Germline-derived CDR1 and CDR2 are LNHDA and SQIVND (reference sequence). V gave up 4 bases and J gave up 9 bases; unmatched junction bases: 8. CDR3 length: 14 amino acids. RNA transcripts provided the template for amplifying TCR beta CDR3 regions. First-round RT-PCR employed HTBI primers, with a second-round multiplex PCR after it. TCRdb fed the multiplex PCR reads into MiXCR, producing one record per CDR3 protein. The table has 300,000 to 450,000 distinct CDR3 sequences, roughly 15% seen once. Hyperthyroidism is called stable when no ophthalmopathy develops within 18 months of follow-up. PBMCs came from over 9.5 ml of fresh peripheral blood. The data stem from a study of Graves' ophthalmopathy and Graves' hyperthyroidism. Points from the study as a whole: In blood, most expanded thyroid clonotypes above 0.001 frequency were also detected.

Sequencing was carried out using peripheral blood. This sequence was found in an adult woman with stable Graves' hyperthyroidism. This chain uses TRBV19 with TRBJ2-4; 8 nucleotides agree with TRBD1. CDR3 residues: CASSTSGGAAIQYF. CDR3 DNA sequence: TGTGCCAGTAGTACATCAGGGGGCGCGGCCATTCAGTACTTC.